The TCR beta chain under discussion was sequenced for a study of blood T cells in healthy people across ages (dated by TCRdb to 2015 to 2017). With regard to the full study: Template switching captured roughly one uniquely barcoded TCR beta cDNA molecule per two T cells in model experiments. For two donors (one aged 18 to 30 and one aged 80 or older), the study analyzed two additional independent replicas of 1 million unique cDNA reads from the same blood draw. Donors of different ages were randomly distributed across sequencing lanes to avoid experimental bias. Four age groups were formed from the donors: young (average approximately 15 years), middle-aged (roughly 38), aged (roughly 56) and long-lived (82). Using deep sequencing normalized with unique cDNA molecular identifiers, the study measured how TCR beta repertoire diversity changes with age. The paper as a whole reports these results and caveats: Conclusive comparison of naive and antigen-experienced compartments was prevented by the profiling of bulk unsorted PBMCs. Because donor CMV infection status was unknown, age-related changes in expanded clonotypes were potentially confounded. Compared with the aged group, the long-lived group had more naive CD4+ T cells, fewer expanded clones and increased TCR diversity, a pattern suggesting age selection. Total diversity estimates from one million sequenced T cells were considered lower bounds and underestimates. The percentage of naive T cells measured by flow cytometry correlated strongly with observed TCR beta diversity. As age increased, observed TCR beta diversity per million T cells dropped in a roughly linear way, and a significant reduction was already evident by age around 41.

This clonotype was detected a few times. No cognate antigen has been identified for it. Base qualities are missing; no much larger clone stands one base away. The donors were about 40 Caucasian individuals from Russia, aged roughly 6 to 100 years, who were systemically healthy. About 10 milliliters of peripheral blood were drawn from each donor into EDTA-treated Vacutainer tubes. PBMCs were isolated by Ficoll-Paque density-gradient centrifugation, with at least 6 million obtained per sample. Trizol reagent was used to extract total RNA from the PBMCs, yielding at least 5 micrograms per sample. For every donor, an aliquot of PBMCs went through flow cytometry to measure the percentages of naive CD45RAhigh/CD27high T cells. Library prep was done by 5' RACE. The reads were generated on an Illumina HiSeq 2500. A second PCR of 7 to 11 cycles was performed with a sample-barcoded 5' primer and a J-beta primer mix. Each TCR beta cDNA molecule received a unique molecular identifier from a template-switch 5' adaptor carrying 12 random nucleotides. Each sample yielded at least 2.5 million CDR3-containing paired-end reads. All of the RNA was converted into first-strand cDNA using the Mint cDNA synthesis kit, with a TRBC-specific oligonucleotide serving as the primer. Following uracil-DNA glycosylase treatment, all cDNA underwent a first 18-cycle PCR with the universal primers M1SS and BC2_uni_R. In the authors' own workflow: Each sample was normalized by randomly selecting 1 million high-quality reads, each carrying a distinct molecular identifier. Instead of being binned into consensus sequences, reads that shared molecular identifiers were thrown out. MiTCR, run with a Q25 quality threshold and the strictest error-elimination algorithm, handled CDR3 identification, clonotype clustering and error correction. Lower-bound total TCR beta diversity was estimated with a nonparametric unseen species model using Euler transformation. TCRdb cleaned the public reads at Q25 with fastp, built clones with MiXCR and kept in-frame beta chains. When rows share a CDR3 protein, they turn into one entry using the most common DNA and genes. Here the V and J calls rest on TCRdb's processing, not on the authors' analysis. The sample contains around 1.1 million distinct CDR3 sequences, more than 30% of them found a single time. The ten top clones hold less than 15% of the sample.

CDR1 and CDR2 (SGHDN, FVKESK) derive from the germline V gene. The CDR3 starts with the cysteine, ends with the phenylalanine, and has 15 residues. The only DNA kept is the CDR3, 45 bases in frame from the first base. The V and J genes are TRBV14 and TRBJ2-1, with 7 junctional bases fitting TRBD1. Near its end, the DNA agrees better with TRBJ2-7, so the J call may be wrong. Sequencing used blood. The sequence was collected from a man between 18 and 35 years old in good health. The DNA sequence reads TGTGCCAGCAGCCAGCCGGGACAGTCCTACAATGAGCAGTACTTC. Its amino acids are CASSQPGQSYNEQYF.